Below, 30 T cell receptor beta chains from the same sample are listed, as sequenced in a study of T cells in tuberculosis. Time point reported: new active TB diagnosis, blood taken before or within 7 days of starting treatment. The table came from immunoSEQ multiplex PCR; TCRdb's copy has only in-frame clones and leaves some out. The repertoire consists of 30,000 to 35,000 clones, with over 85% occurring once and the leading ten covering over 9.5%. The specimen was PBMCs, collected at tuberculosis diagnosis. The receptors come from an adult with tuberculosis.

J is TRBJ1-6 and V is TRBV2; 8 bases map to TRBD1. Germline trimming cut 7 bases from V and 10 bases from J; bases unmatched to any gene: 9. Germline assignment: CDR1 SNHLY and CDR2 FYNNEI. CDR3 length: 14 residues. The chain's CDR3 is CASKRTGGESPLHF. The CDR3 coding sequence is TGTGCCAGCAAAAGAACAGGGGGGGAATCACCCCTCCACTTT.

V and J are TRBV18 and TRBJ2-3, with 9 positions matching TRBD2. The V segment lost 0 bases and the J segment 4 bases; nucleotides outside the gene matches: 5. Germline lookup yields CDR1 KGHSH and CDR2 LQKENI. CDR3 length: 16 amino acids. DNA for the CDR3: TGTGCCAGCTCACCACCAGCGGGGGGCCTCGCAGATACGCAGTATTTT. Protein product: CASSPPAGGLADTQYF.

The genes are TRBV19 and TRBJ1-1, with TRBD1 matching 10 bases. This CDR3 is built from 13 residues. V shed 6 bases and J 3 bases; nucleotides not matched to a gene: 1. Per germline, CDR1 LNHDA and CDR2 SQIVND (reference sequence). CDR3 sequence reads: CASSGTGDTEAFF. The CDR3 DNA is TGTGCCAGTAGCGGGACAGGGGACACTGAAGCTTTCTTT.

The chain has TRBV12-5 and TRBJ1-5; D ambiguous. Germline-derived CDR1 and CDR2 are LGHNT and FRNRAP. This CDR3 has 16 residues. V dropped 0 bases and J dropped 0 bases, with 9 bases sitting between them. The CDR3 spells CASGLVVSDSNQPQHF. The CDR3 bases are TGTGCTAGTGGTTTGGTAGTGTCAGATAGCAATCAGCCCCAGCATTTT.

CDR3 residues: CASSPPRTDTQYF. The CDR3 bases are TGTGCCAGCAGCCCCCCCCGGACAGATACGCAGTATTTT. This chain joins TRBV5-4 and TRBJ2-3; no firm D call. The CDR3 has 13 amino acids. The V end was cut by 4 bases, the J end by 3 bases, with 9 bases between. Germline CDR1 and CDR2: SGHNT and YYREEE (reference sequence).

The chain links TRBV5-4 to TRBJ2-7, with D possibly TRBD1 on 6 matching bases. The CDR3 has 16 amino acids. V was shortened by 0 bases and J by 7 bases, with 20 bases between the two germline ends. Per germline, CDR1 SGHNT and CDR2 YYREEE (reference sequence). The CDR3 region is CASSLGPGQGSGEQYF. In DNA form, the CDR3 reads TGTGCCAGCAGCTTGGGCCCGGGGCAGGGGTCGGGGGAGCAGTACTTC.

The chain combines TRBV2 with TRBJ2-1; 7 nucleotides line up with TRBD1. This CDR3 region has 16 residues. Trimming removed 5 bases from V and 0 bases from J; junction bases left unmatched: 7. The germline V gene encodes CDR1 SNHLY and CDR2 FYNNEI. CDR3 nucleotide sequence: TGTGCCAGCAGTATTAGGGGGCACAGCTCCTACAATGAGCAGTTCTTC. Translated, it gives CASSIRGHSSYNEQFF.

This clone was seen just once. V is TRBV2 and J is TRBJ1-2; the match to TRBD1 covers 9 bases. The J segment lost 8 bases and the V segment lost 0 bases, leaving 7 bases of the junction unmatched. The CDR3 length is 15 residues. CDR1 and CDR2 from the germline V gene are SNHLY and FYNNEI. In nucleotides, the CDR3 is TGTGCCAGCAGTGAAGCCCGGGACAGGGAAGGCGGCTACACCTTC. Translating it yields CASSEARDREGGYTF.

V gene TRBV28 combines with J gene TRBJ1-5, with 7 bases aligning to TRBD1. This CDR3 comprises 16 residues. Per the germline V gene, CDR1 is MDHEN and CDR2 is SYDVKM. Trimming cost V 6 bases and J 1 base; bases outside gene matches: 9. CDR3 residues: CASRRQQGQSNQPQHF. The CDR3 DNA sequence: TGTGCCAGCAGACGTCAACAGGGGCAAAGCAATCAGCCCCAGCATTTT.

The rearrangement uses TRBV30 and TRBJ1-4; 9 bases agree with TRBD1. V lost 5 bases to trimming and J lost 6 bases; unmatched junction nucleotides: 4. Germline CDR1 and CDR2: GTSNPN and SVGIG (reference sequence). CDR3 size: 13 residues. The CDR3 sequence: CAWAGTGYEKLFF. CDR3 nucleotides: TGTGCCTGGGCCGGGACAGGGTATGAAAAACTGTTTTTT.

The chain joins TRBV5-1 to TRBJ1-6; 8 nucleotides agree with TRBD1. This CDR3 has 15 amino acids. Germline V gene sequence: CDR1 SGHRS, CDR2 YFSETQ. V shed 6 bases, J shed 6 bases, and the junction held 8 bases outside the gene matches. CDR3 amino acids: CASTLSTGANSPLHF. The DNA of the CDR3 is TGCGCCAGCACCCTTTCGACAGGGGCTAATTCACCCCTCCACTTT.

This sequence joins TRBV28 and TRBJ2-7; 9 bases are a match to TRBD2. The trim removed 6 bases at V and 6 bases at J, leaving 12 bases unmatched. Per germline, CDR1 MDHEN and CDR2 SYDVKM. This CDR3 is 15 amino acids long. The CDR3 DNA sequence: TGTGCCAGCAGACCCGGACTAGCGCTGGTTGGCGAGCAGTACTTC. This translates into CASRPGLALVGEQYF. The entire variable domain, with the rest obtained from reference TRBV28 and TRBJ2-7, is as follows: DVKVTQSSRYLVKRTGEKVFLECVQDMDHENMFWYRQDPGLGLRLIYFSYDVKMKEKGDIPEGYSVSREKKERFSLILESASTNQTSMYLCASRPGLALVGEQYFGPGTRLTVT.

The V call is TRBV4-1, the J call TRBJ1-2; D gene unclear. The CDR3 runs 16 residues. Germline CDR1 reads MGHRA; CDR2 reads YSYEKL. V dropped 0 bases and J dropped 2 bases, with 13 bases sitting between them. The CDR3 DNA sequence: TGCGCCAGCAGCCAAGAAGTAGCCACCCAAAACTATGGCTACACCTTC. Protein product: CASSQEVATQNYGYTF.

The chain employs TRBV9 and TRBJ1-1; TRBD1 is a possible D gene (6 bases). The V and J ends lost 2 bases and 4 bases respectively, with 12 bases between them. The CDR3 loop spans 14 amino acids. Germline V gives CDR1 SGDLS, CDR2 YYNGEE. The CDR3 sequence: CASSVTGGGTEAFF. CDR3 nucleotide sequence: TGTGCCAGCAGCGTGACAGGCGGGGGCACTGAAGCTTTCTTT.

The J gene is TRBJ2-5, the V gene TRBV20-1; D possibly corresponds to TRBD1 (5 bases). This CDR3 comprises 10 residues. Germline values: CDR1 DFQATT, CDR2 SNEGSKA (reference sequence). Written as DNA, the CDR3 is TGCAGCCTGGGGCAGGAGACCCAGTACTTC. Protein product: CSLGQETQYF.

The J gene is TRBJ2-3, the V gene TRBV27; 12 bases agree with TRBD2. There are 16 residues in the CDR3. V dropped 6 bases and J dropped 1; count of bases not matched to a gene: 5. CDR1 and CDR2 (germline): MNHEY, SMNVEV (reference sequence). The CDR3 region has the DNA TGTGCCAGCAGGAGGACTAGCGGGGAAGGCACAGATACGCAGTATTTT. Translation: CASRRTSGEGTDTQYF.

The gene calls are TRBV27 and TRBJ1-2, with D unclear. V lost 8 bases, J lost 4 bases, and 20 bases lay in between. The CDR3 is made up of 15 amino acids. Germline V gene sequence: CDR1 MNHEY, CDR2 SMNVEV (reference sequence). The CDR3 region is CASAPTVEVVYGYTF. In nucleotides, the CDR3 is TGTGCCAGCGCCCCGACTGTGGAGGTGGTCTATGGCTACACCTTC.

This clone was seen only a few times. The rearrangement uses TRBV28 and TRBJ2-6; possibly TRBD1 for D (7 bases). CDR1 and CDR2 (germline): MDHEN, SYDVKM. The CDR3 is 19 amino acids. V lost 5 bases and J 0 bases, leaving 20 bases between the germline ends. The CDR3 DNA reads TGTGCCAGCAGTCCCGGAGGGGACAGAAGATCCTCTGGGGCCAACGTCCTGACTTTC. Translated: CASSPGGDRRSSGANVLTF.

The rearrangement links TRBV25-1 to TRBJ2-2; D is perhaps TRBD2 (6 bases). The V gene's germline CDR1 is MGHDK and CDR2 SYGVNS. V was cut by 7 bases and J by 2 bases, with 11 bases left in between. This CDR3 region has 14 residues. For the CDR3, the DNA is TGTGCCAGCACGCGGGGTTCTAACACCGGGGAGCTGTTTTTT. It specifies CASTRGSNTGELFF. The full variable domain, with the rest looked up from reference TRBV25-1 and TRBJ2-2, is EADIYQTPRYLVIGTGKKITLECSQTMGHDKMYWYQQDPGMELHLIHYSYGVNSTEKGDLSSESTVSRIRTEHFPLTLESARPSHTSQYLCASTRGSNTGELFFGEGSRLTVL.

V is TRBV19 and J is TRBJ2-5, with TRBD1 matching over 8 bases. V lost 5 bases to trimming and J lost 2 bases; unmatched junction nucleotides: 4. CDR3 length: 14 residues. The germline V gene has CDR1 LNHDA and CDR2 SQIVND (reference sequence). The CDR3: CASSPRTGQETQYF. As DNA, the CDR3 is TGTGCCAGTAGTCCCCGGACAGGGCAAGAGACCCAGTACTTC.

V usage is TRBV28 and J usage is TRBJ1-3; D is perhaps TRBD1 (6 bases). CDR1 MDHEN and CDR2 SYDVKM come from the germline V gene. V dropped 6 bases and J dropped 4 bases, with 13 bases sitting between them. This CDR3 has 14 residues. The CDR3: CASRSRQEGNTIYF. DNA for the CDR3: TGTGCCAGCAGGTCCAGACAGGAGGGAAACACCATATATTTT.

This chain joins TRBV19 and TRBJ1-5; possible D gene TRBD1, 5 bases. The CDR3 is 12 residues long. V lost 8 bases and J 5 bases, leaving 10 bases between the germline ends. The germline gives CDR1 LNHDA, CDR2 SQIVND (reference sequence). The CDR3 DNA is TGTGCCAGTTCGGGGACTCATCAGCCCCAGCATTTT. Translation: CASSGTHQPQHF. Combining the CDR3 with reference TRBV19 and TRBJ1-5 gives the whole variable domain DGGITQSPKYLFRKEGQNVTLSCEQNLNHDAMYWYRQDPGQGLRLIYYSQIVNDFQKGDIAEGYSVSREKKESFPLTVTSAQKNPTAFYLCASSGTHQPQHFGDGTRLSIL.

V is TRBV11-2 and J is TRBJ1-2, with D perhaps matching TRBD1 (5 bases). The germline CDR1 and CDR2 sequences are SGHAT and FQNNGV. This CDR3 has 14 amino acids. V was trimmed by 5 bases and J by 4 bases, leaving 14 bases between them. The CDR3 reads CASSPGSGGYGYTF. CDR3 nucleotide sequence: TGTGCCAGCAGCCCGGGATCGGGGGGCTATGGCTACACCTTC.

This clone appeared a single time. The chain carries TRBV4-2 and TRBJ2-3; D is possibly TRBD2 (5 bases). CDR3 length: 15 residues. CDR1 and CDR2 from the germline V gene are LGHNA and YNFKEQ. Deletions cut 8 bases from V and 1 base from J, with 16 bases between. The CDR3 here is CASGAEGGGTDTQYF. The CDR3, as DNA: TGTGCCAGCGGCGCCGAGGGTGGGGGCACAGATACGCAGTATTTT.

The chain uses TRBV5-6 and TRBJ1-4; 9 bases are a match to TRBD1. Trimming at V came to 3 bases and at J to 10 bases, leaving 7 bases not matched to a gene. This CDR3 region has 14 residues. The germline gives CDR1 SGHDT, CDR2 YYEEEE. CDR3 sequence (DNA): TGTGCCAGCAGCTCCGGGACAGGGATCGGAAAACTGTTTTTT. Its protein product is CASSSGTGIGKLFF. Drawing the rest from reference TRBV5-6 and TRBJ1-4, the complete variable domain is DAGVTQSPTHLIKTRGQQVTLRCSPKSGHDTVSWYQQALGQGPQFIFQYYEEEERQRGNFPDRFSGHQFPNYSSELNVNALLLGDSALYLCASSSGTGIGKLFFGSGTQLSVL.

The chain couples TRBV18 to TRBJ2-1; D is ambiguous. CDR1 and CDR2 (germline): KGHSH, LQKENI. V was shortened by 0 bases and J by 5 bases, with 8 bases between the two germline ends. There are 14 residues in the CDR3. The CDR3: CASSPPALDNEQFF. CDR3 nucleotide sequence: TGTGCCAGCTCACCACCTGCCTTAGACAATGAGCAGTTCTTC.

The chain carries TRBV4-1 and TRBJ2-7; 9 bases agree with TRBD1. Germline V gene sequence: CDR1 MGHRA, CDR2 YSYEKL. V was clipped by 4 bases and J by 5 bases; unmatched bases: 9. The CDR3 covers 15 residues. In DNA form, the CDR3 reads TGCGCCAGCAGCCGGGGGACAGGGACTTCTAACGAGCAGTACTTC. As protein: CASSRGTGTSNEQYF.

The V gene is TRBV19, the J gene TRBJ1-5; D may be TRBD1 (6 bases). V dropped 7 bases and J dropped 4 bases, with 17 bases sitting between them. The CDR3 runs 15 residues. The V gene's germline CDR1 is LNHDA and CDR2 SQIVND (reference sequence). The CDR3 protein is CASTKAGAGNQPQHF. Here the CDR3 DNA reads TGTGCCAGTACCAAAGCGGGGGCAGGGAATCAGCCCCAGCATTTT.

The chain uses TRBV27 and TRBJ2-5, with 9 bases matching TRBD2. V shed 1 base and J 4 bases; nucleotides not matched to a gene: 7. The CDR3 covers 16 residues. Germline CDR1 and CDR2: MNHEY and SMNVEV (reference sequence). The CDR3 is CASSLFRAGGSETQYF. The CDR3 nucleotides read TGTGCCAGCAGTTTATTTAGAGCGGGGGGTTCAGAGACCCAGTACTTC.

The chain carries TRBV2 and TRBJ1-5; tentatively, D is TRBD1 (5 bases). This CDR3 contains 13 residues. V lost 7 bases and J lost 4, with 11 bases in between. Germline V lookup: CDR1 SNHLY, CDR2 FYNNEI. The CDR3: CASTDGGNQPQHF. The DNA for the CDR3 is TGTGCCAGCACCGACGGGGGGAATCAGCCCCAGCATTTT.